These T cell receptor beta chains were read from a single sample in a study of shared clonotypes between healthy human individuals. The table came from immunoSEQ multiplex PCR; TCRdb's copy has only in-frame clones and leaves some out. The table includes about 600,000 clones, roughly 97% detected once. Material for sequencing was naive CD4+ T cells sorted from blood. The source of these receptors is a woman under 40 in good health. Both conserved end residues are trimmed from each CDR3.

CDR3aa,j_gene,len,v_gene
ASSWGDTTGGYT,TRBJ1-2,12,TRBV5-4
ASSPPAVNTEAF,TRBJ1-1,12,TRBV18
ASSPRRQALSYEQY,TRBJ2-7,14,TRBV7-9
ASSAPTGLGVDTEAF,TRBJ1-1,15,TRBV5-1
ASRGQGWEKLF,TRBJ1-4,11,TRBV28
ASSKKKVAGGGFPTDTQY,TRBJ2-3,18,TRBV21-1
ASREEGIYEQY,TRBJ2-7,11,TRBV6-4
ASSSPPGASGELF,TRBJ2-2,13,TRBV28
ASSPSGTGEQF,TRBJ2-1,11,TRBV7-7
ASSGAGRQPQH,TRBJ1-5,11,TRBV6-1
ASSTPGRAYNEQF,TRBJ2-1,13,TRBV6-5
ASSPPGSTEAF,TRBJ1-1,11,TRBV18
ASGLWRNTEAF,TRBJ1-1,11,TRBV27
ASSLKPTNEKLF,TRBJ1-4,12,TRBV5-1
ASTGTNYEQY,TRBJ2-7,10,TRBV6-5
ASTHDRAGANVLT,TRBJ2-6,13,TRBV28
ASSIAENQPQH,TRBJ1-5,11,TRBV19
ASSLLRLLIEEQF,TRBJ2-1,13,TRBV7-8
ASSLGEVLDTQY,TRBJ2-3,12,TRBV5-1
AVKLLGADTQY,TRBJ2-3,11,TRBV2
ASSSPPGNTQY,TRBJ2-3,11,TRBV27
ASRLSNEQF,TRBJ2-1,9,TRBV7-9
ASGSTVSGNTIY,TRBJ1-3,12,TRBV25-1
ASSSRYSNQPQH,TRBJ1-5,12,TRBV13
ASSPRPDWEQY,TRBJ2-7,11,TRBV7-6
ASSPQPGLAGGLMDTQY,TRBJ2-3,17,TRBV28
ASSLGTDSGNTIY,TRBJ1-3,13,TRBV5-1
ASSFTGGEKLF,TRBJ1-4,11,TRBV7-9
ASSNYRGVTEAF,TRBJ1-1,12,TRBV27
ASSPRQGIYEQY,TRBJ2-7,12,TRBV7-2
ASSFYRKTGNTIY,TRBJ1-3,13,TRBV11-2
ASRGPGSLLPYEQY,TRBJ2-7,14,TRBV2
AISEPATSGTETQY,TRBJ2-5,14,TRBV10-3
ASSFRLAKYNEQF,TRBJ2-1,13,TRBV7-3
ASSLRGGTGLKNTEAF,TRBJ1-1,16,TRBV7-9
ASSPGINQPQH,TRBJ1-5,11,TRBV5-1
ASRQGSYEQY,TRBJ2-7,10,TRBV27
ASSLSGQSYTGELF,TRBJ2-2,14,TRBV7-7
ASSPTGNGYT,TRBJ1-2,10,TRBV6-9
ASSPGHQNTEAF,TRBJ1-1,12,TRBV18
ASSWAGRGTTGELF,TRBJ2-2,14,TRBV28
ASSLGTSGTQETQY,TRBJ2-5,14,TRBV11-2
ASSPLRATGELF,TRBJ2-2,12,TRBV28
ASSPSAMDIGGSQH,TRBJ1-5,14,TRBV7-2
ASSQDSLGTEAF,TRBJ1-1,12,TRBV4-2
ASRSAGPSYNEQF,TRBJ2-1,13,TRBV2
ASSSLAGPKGSTDTQY,TRBJ2-3,16,TRBV12-1
ASSFRVFASSYEQY,TRBJ2-7,14,TRBV7-8
ASSYSRVSEYEQY,TRBJ2-7,13,TRBV6-5
ASSSQGARTDTQY,TRBJ2-3,13,TRBV11-1
ASSYDRTSGYEQY,TRBJ2-7,13,TRBV6-5
ASSLAKLAGGNEQF,TRBJ2-1,14,TRBV7-2
ASSPGLDEQY,TRBJ2-7,10,TRBV7-2
ASNLDRVGGYT,TRBJ1-2,11,TRBV7-9
SADGQGAYEQY,TRBJ2-7,11,TRBV29-1